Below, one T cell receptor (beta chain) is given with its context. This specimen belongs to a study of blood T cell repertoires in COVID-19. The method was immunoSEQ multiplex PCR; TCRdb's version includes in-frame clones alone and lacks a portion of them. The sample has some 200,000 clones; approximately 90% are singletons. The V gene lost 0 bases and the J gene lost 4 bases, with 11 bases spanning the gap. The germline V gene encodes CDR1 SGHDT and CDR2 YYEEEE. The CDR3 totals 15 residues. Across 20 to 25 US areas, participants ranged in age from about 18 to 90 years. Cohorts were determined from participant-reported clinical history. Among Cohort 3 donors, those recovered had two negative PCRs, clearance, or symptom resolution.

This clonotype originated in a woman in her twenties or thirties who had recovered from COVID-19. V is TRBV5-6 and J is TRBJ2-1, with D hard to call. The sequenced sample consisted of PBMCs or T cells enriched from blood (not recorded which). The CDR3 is CASSLGPQSYNEQFF. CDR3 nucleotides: TGTGCCAGCAGCTTGGGGCCACAAAGTTACAATGAGCAGTTCTTC.